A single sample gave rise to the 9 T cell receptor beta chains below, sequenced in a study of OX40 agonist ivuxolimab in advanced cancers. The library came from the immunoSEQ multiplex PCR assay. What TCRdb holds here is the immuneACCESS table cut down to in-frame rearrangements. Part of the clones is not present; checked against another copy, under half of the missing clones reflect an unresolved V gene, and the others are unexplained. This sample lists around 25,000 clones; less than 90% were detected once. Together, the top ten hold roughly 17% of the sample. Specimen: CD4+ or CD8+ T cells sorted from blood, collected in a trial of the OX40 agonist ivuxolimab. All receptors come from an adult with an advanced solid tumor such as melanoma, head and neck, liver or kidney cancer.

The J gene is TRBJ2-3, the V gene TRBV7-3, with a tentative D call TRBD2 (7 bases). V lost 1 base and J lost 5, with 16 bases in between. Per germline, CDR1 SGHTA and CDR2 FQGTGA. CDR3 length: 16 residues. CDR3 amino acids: CASSLISGGKKDTQYF. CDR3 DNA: TGTGCCAGCAGCTTAATATCGGGGGGCAAGAAAGATACGCAGTATTTT.

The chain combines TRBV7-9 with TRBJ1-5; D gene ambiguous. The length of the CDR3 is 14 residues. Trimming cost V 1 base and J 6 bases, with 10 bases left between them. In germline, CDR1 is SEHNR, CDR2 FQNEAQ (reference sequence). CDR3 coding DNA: TGTGCCAGCAGCTTAGACCCGGGAGGTCAGCCCCAGCATTTT. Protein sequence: CASSLDPGGQPQHF.

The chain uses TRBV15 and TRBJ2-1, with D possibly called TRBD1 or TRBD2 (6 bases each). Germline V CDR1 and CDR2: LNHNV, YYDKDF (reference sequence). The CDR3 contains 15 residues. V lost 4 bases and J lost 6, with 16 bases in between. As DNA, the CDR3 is TGTGCCACCAGCAACATGGGGGGCATAGGCAATGAGCAGTTCTTC. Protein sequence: CATSNMGGIGNEQFF. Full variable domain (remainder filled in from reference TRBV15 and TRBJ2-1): DAMVIQNPRYQVTQFGKPVTLSCSQTLNHNVMYWYQQKSSQAPKLLFHYYDKDFNNEADTPDNFQSRRPNTSFCFLDIRSPGLGDTAMYLCATSNMGGIGNEQFFGPGTRLTVL.

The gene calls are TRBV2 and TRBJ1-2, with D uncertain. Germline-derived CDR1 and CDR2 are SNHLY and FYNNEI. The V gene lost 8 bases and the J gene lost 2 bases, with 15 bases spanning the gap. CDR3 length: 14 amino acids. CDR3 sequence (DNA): TGTGCCAGCGAGAGGACTCCACGAAACTATGGCTACACCTTC. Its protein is CASERTPRNYGYTF.

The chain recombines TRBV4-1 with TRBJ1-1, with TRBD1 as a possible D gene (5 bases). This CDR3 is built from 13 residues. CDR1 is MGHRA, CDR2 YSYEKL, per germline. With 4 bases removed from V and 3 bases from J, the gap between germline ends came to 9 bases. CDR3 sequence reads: CASSRGVDTEAFF. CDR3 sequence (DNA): TGCGCCAGCAGCCGGGGGGTCGACACTGAAGCTTTCTTT.

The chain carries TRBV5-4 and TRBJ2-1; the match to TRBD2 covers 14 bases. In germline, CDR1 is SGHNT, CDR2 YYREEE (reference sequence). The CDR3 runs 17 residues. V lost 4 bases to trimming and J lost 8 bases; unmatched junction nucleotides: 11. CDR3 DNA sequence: TGTGCCAGCAGCCTGAGACTAGCGGGAGGGCGGGGGGATGAGCAGTTCTTC. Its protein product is CASSLRLAGGRGDEQFF.

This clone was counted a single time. The CDR3 coding sequence is TGTGCCAGCAGTGAACTCAGGGACGGTGAAAAACTGTTTTTT. Residues: CASSELRDGEKLFF. The chain couples TRBV25-1 to TRBJ1-4; D is perhaps TRBD1 (5 bases). In germline, CDR1 is MGHDK, CDR2 SYGVNS. The V gene lost 2 bases and the J gene lost 7 bases, with 11 bases spanning the gap. The CDR3 spans 14 residues.

CDR3: CASSLDQGWDTQYF. The CDR3 nucleotides read TGTGCCAGCAGCTTAGATCAGGGCTGGGATACGCAGTATTTT. The genes are TRBV11-2 and TRBJ2-3, with D possibly matching TRBD1 (5 bases). The CDR3 is 14 residues long. Trimming removed 0 bases from V and 6 bases from J, with 10 bases in between. From germline, CDR1 is SGHAT and CDR2 FQNNGV.

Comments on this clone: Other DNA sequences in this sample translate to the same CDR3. CDR3 sequence (DNA): TGTGCCAGCAGCGTCGGGGGAGAGACCCAGTACTTC. Amino acid sequence: CASSVGGETQYF. This sequence joins TRBV9 and TRBJ2-5; a possible D gene is TRBD2 (6 bases). Per the germline V gene, CDR1 is SGDLS and CDR2 is YYNGEE. V was pared by 2 bases and J by 4 bases, with 6 bases between. This CDR3 spans 12 amino acids.